The source of this TCR beta chain is a study of blood T cell repertoires in COVID-19. Background on the study: Spain, Italy and the United States supplied samples that represented acute and convalescent COVID-19. PBMCs, B-cell-depleted T cells, or T cells were the source of the cDNA or gDNA that made up the material.

Trimming shortened V by 7 bases and J by 0 bases, and 9 bases separated the two germline ends. This CDR3 spans 13 amino acids. Germline V CDR1 and CDR2: LNHDA, SQIVND (reference sequence). In the original workflow: By means of reference gene primer amplification, nucleated cell counts were estimated. TCRdb's copy holds only in-frame clones and misses some; the assay was immunoSEQ multiplex PCR. V, J and clone size reflect that table, while D and trimming were determined from the DNA. The top ten hold 5.1% of the sample, which has about 220,000 clones, less than 90% seen once. The sample taken for sequencing was peripheral blood. The receptor's source is a woman aged 60-75 years who had recovered from COVID-19. The chain combines TRBV19 with TRBJ1-1, with a tentative D call TRBD1 (6 bases). CDR3 sequence: CASKDRVNTEAFF. The CDR3 region has the DNA TGTGCCAGTAAGGACAGAGTGAACACTGAAGCTTTCTTT.